The 29 T cell receptor beta chains listed next were all sequenced from one sample in a study of blood T cell repertoires in COVID-19 (dated by TCRdb to the early 2020s). Libraries were built with the immunoSEQ multiplex PCR assay. TCRdb retrieved this table from immuneACCESS and kept in-frame rearrangements only. Not all clones are present; in checked studies, unresolved V genes account for under half, and no reason is known for the remainder. For this sample there are 200,000 to 300,000 clones; roughly 79% appear just once. The leading ten clones occupy roughly 8% of the sample. The sample was peripheral blood. The receptors were gathered from a woman older than 75 with COVID-19, enrolled during active disease.

The rearrangement links TRBV5-3 to TRBJ2-1, with 8 bases matching TRBD1. TRBV5-3 is designated an ORF whose function remains uncertain. This CDR3 has 17 amino acids. V lost 5 bases, J lost 0 bases, and 10 bases stayed unmatched. The CDR3 DNA reads TGTGCCAGAAGTCGAGACAGGGGACTTTTCTCCTACAATGAGCAGTTCTTC. Its translation is CARSRDRGLFSYNEQFF.

This chain links TRBV12-1 with TRBJ2-3; the table names TRBD2, a call not compared with the DNA. TRBV12-1 counts as a pseudogene. The CDR3 covers 15 residues. CDR3 region: CASSLGGVGTDTQYF. CDR3 nucleotide sequence: TGTGCCAGCAGCTTGGGAGGGGTGGGCACAGATACGCAGTATTTT.

The chain has TRBV30 and TRBJ2-6, with D uncertain. The germline V gene has CDR1 GTSNPN and CDR2 SVGIG (reference sequence). The germline V and J ends were trimmed by 2 bases and 0 bases, with 8 bases remaining between them. The CDR3 consists of 15 residues. The CDR3 nucleotides are TGTGCCTGGAGTCTATATAACTCTGGGGCCAACGTCCTGACTTTC. This codes for CAWSLYNSGANVLTF.

The chain joins TRBV29-1 to TRBJ1-2; maybe TRBD1 (5 bases). Germline CDR1 reads SQVTM; CDR2 reads ANQGSEA. V lost 4 bases, J lost 6 bases, and 9 bases lay in between. The CDR3 loop spans 11 amino acids. The CDR3 region is CSVGGQHGYTF. CDR3 DNA sequence: TGCAGCGTTGGGGGCCAACATGGCTACACCTTC.

The CDR3 DNA reads TGTGCCAGCAGCGTAGACAGGGGGCGTGAGCAGTACTTC. It codes for CASSVDRGREQYF. The rearrangement joins TRBV7-3 to TRBJ2-7, with 10 bases lining up with TRBD1. The CDR3 is 13 amino acids. CDR1 is SGHTA, CDR2 FQGTGA, per germline. V shed 5 bases, J shed 7 bases, and the junction held 5 bases outside the gene matches.

This chain links TRBV14 with TRBJ2-6; TRBD2 is a possible D gene (5 bases). With 2 bases removed from V and 0 bases from J, the gap between germline ends came to 20 bases. Germline V gene data show CDR1 as SGHDN and CDR2 as FVKESK. The CDR3 consists of 20 residues. The CDR3 here is CASSQRTPRNRNSGANVLTF. CDR3 nucleotide sequence: TGTGCCAGCAGCCAACGGACTCCCCGCAATAGGAACTCTGGGGCCAACGTCCTGACTTTC.

The CDR3, as DNA: TGTGCCAGCTCCCCAGGGGGAGCAGCTCGACAGGTGGTCTACGAGCAGTACTTC. The encoded protein is CASSPGGAARQVVYEQYF. The chain recombines TRBV18 with TRBJ2-7; 7 bases map to TRBD1. Germline V gene lookup returns CDR1 KGHSH and CDR2 LQKENI. Trimming removed 6 bases from V and 3 bases from J; junction bases left unmatched: 20. The CDR3 length is 18 residues.

The V call is TRBV6-5, the J call TRBJ2-3, with D maybe TRBD1 (5 bases). The CDR3 covers 11 residues. The V gene lost 5 bases and the J gene lost 9 bases, with 9 bases spanning the gap. Per germline, CDR1 MNHEY and CDR2 SVGAGI. CDR3 sequence: CASSQGTTQYF. CDR3 nucleotide sequence: TGTGCCAGCAGTCAGGGAACGACGCAGTATTTT.

The chain is built from TRBV19 and TRBJ1-5; TRBD1 matches at 8 bases. The germline V gene has CDR1 LNHDA and CDR2 SQIVND (reference sequence). This CDR3 comprises 15 residues. J lost 0 bases, V lost 6 bases, and 4 bases had no gene match. Here the CDR3 DNA reads TGTGCCAGTAGGACGACAGGGGTTAGCAATCAGCCCCAGCATTTT. Translated, it gives CASRTTGVSNQPQHF.

The genes are TRBV3-1 (or the pseudogene TRBV3-2) and TRBJ2-1; 7 positions match TRBD2. Losses at the gene ends were 2 bases for V and 12 bases for J; bases not matched to a gene: 7. Germline V CDR1 and CDR2: LGHDT, YNNKEL (reference sequence). This CDR3 is built from 13 residues. The CDR3 region is CASSQSVSGMQFF. CDR3 DNA: TGTGCCAGCAGCCAATCGGTGAGCGGGATGCAGTTCTTC.

The chain recombines TRBV5-1 with TRBJ2-3, with D perhaps matching TRBD2 (5 bases). Trimming removed 0 bases from V and 1 base from J, with 9 bases in between. Germline V gives CDR1 SGHRS, CDR2 YFSETQ. There are 15 residues in the CDR3. CDR3 sequence (DNA): TGCGCCAGCAGCTTGGACCCCGGGGGCACAGATACGCAGTATTTT. Translating gives CASSLDPGGTDTQYF.

In its sample, this clone was seen a few times. The rearrangement links TRBV18 to TRBJ1-1; D call uncertain. Germline CDR1 is KGHSH and CDR2 is LQKENI. V was shortened by 5 bases and J by 1 base, with 8 bases between the two germline ends. The CDR3 runs 13 residues. The CDR3 nucleotides read TGTGCCAGCTCAACCCCAGGGAACACTGAAGCTTTCTTT. Its translation: CASSTPGNTEAFF.

For the CDR3, the DNA is TGTGCCAGTACCACCTTCGACAGGGGAAGCAATCAGCCCCAGCATTTT. Protein product: CASTTFDRGSNQPQHF. The V gene is TRBV19, the J gene TRBJ1-5; 8 nucleotides line up with TRBD1. CDR3 length: 16 residues. The V and J ends lost 7 bases and 1 base, in that order; junction bases with no gene match: 9. Per germline, CDR1 LNHDA and CDR2 SQIVND (reference sequence).

The CDR3: CASSLDWNTEAFF. The CDR3 DNA follows: TGTGCCAGCAGCCTCGACTGGAACACTGAAGCTTTCTTT. The chain combines TRBV2 with TRBJ1-1; D gene ambiguous. The CDR3 runs 13 residues. Trimming removed 6 bases at V and 1 base at J, with 9 bases between. The germline V gene has CDR1 SNHLY and CDR2 FYNNEI.

CDR3 in DNA: TGCAGCGTACGGCAGGGGACCTACGAGCAGTACTTC. Translating gives CSVRQGTYEQYF. The chain combines TRBV29-1 with TRBJ2-7; possibly TRBD1 for D (6 bases). The V end was cut by 6 bases, the J end by 2 bases, with 11 bases between. The length of the CDR3 is 12 residues. The V gene's germline CDR1 is SQVTM and CDR2 ANQGSEA.

The V gene is TRBV18, the J gene TRBJ2-2; D gene uncertain. Per germline, CDR1 KGHSH and CDR2 LQKENI. Trimming took off 3 bases at V and 2 bases at J, with 22 bases between the two ends. The CDR3 covers 19 residues. The CDR3 protein is CASSPPILGSGSNTGELFF. The DNA for the CDR3 is TGTGCCAGCTCACCGCCTATACTTGGATCAGGATCTAACACCGGGGAGCTGTTTTTT.

V and J are TRBV5-6 and TRBJ2-5; 9 bases map to TRBD1. The germline CDR1 and CDR2 sequences are SGHDT and YYEEEE. Trimming took 2 bases from V and 2 from J; bases not matched to a gene: 4. CDR3 length equals 15 residues. In DNA form, the CDR3 reads TGTGCCAGCAGCTTCAGACAGGGGGGACAAGAGACCCAGTACTTC. The encoded protein is CASSFRQGGQETQYF.

The rearrangement links TRBV30 to TRBJ1-1; no clear D gene. This CDR3 is 12 amino acids long. The germline V and J ends were trimmed by 5 bases and 7 bases, with 14 bases remaining between them. Germline V gene lookup returns CDR1 GTSNPN and CDR2 SVGIG (reference sequence). The CDR3 here is CAWGSGGSEAFF. For the CDR3, the DNA is TGTGCCTGGGGTTCCGGCGGGAGTGAAGCTTTCTTT.

V is TRBV5-1 and J is TRBJ1-1; maybe TRBD1 (6 bases). Germline V gives CDR1 SGHRS, CDR2 YFSETQ. This CDR3 has 16 amino acids. The V and J ends lost 0 bases and 0 bases respectively, with 12 bases between them. CDR3 sequence reads: CASSLEGHRMNTEAFF. CDR3 nucleotides: TGCGCCAGCAGCTTGGAGGGACACAGGATGAACACTGAAGCTTTCTTT.

The rearrangement links TRBV5-4 to TRBJ2-5; 9 bases are shared with TRBD2. Looked up from germline, CDR1 is SGHNT and CDR2 is YYREEE (reference sequence). Trimming removed 2 bases from V and 3 bases from J; junction bases left unmatched: 2. This CDR3 is 14 amino acids long. CDR3 residues: CASSFQRGEETQYF. The CDR3 coding sequence is TGTGCCAGCAGCTTTCAGCGGGGGGAAGAGACCCAGTACTTC.

The V and J genes are TRBV7-9 and TRBJ1-3; D gene ambiguous. The CDR3 consists of 15 residues. The germline V and J ends were trimmed by 0 bases and 4 bases, with 10 bases remaining between them. Germline CDR1 SEHNR, CDR2 FQNEAQ (reference sequence). The CDR3 DNA follows: TGTGCCAGCAGCTTAGCTGGTGGCAGGGGAAACACCATATATTTT. Its translation is CASSLAGGRGNTIYF.

Turning to this clone: This CDR3 is also generated by other DNA sequences in the sample. The CDR3 region has the DNA TGTGCCAGCAGCTCCGGGACAGGGGATAATTCACCCCTCCACTTT. It yields the protein CASSSGTGDNSPLHF. The V call is TRBV7-9, the J call TRBJ1-6; TRBD1 matches 10 bases. There are 15 residues in the CDR3. Germline CDR1 and CDR2: SEHNR and FQNEAQ (reference sequence). V trimming: 4 bases; J trimming: 5 bases; junction bases outside the gene matches: 2.

The chain employs TRBV2 and TRBJ2-3; D call uncertain. Germline CDR1 reads SNHLY; CDR2 reads FYNNEI. Trimming stripped 4 bases from V and 1 base from J, with 6 bases between. The length of the CDR3 is 13 residues. The CDR3 loop is CASSARGTDTQYF. CDR3 sequence (DNA): TGTGCCAGCAGTGCTCGGGGCACAGATACGCAGTATTTT.

The chain combines TRBV6-1 with TRBJ1-1, with D possibly TRBD1 on 6 matching bases. CDR1 MNHNS and CDR2 SASEGT come from the germline V gene. The CDR3 contains 14 residues. Trimming took off 2 bases at V and 5 bases at J, with 12 bases between the two ends. This chain's CDR3 is CASSEQGSRTEAFF. Here the CDR3 DNA reads TGTGCCAGCAGTGAACAGGGGAGTCGGACTGAAGCTTTCTTT.

The chain joins TRBV19 to TRBJ2-7; TRBD2 might be the D (6 bases). The CDR3 length is 13 residues. The ends were cut back, 3 bases at V and 3 bases at J, with 9 bases in the middle. Germline V gene lookup returns CDR1 LNHDA and CDR2 SQIVND (reference sequence). CDR3 DNA: TGTGCCAGTAGTATCGGGCGGGACTACGAGCAGTACTTC. It specifies CASSIGRDYEQYF.

V and J are TRBV28 and TRBJ1-4; D uncertain. CDR3 length: 14 amino acids. The V gene's germline CDR1 is MDHEN and CDR2 SYDVKM. V was cut by 7 bases and J by 8 bases, with 17 bases left in between. The CDR3 protein is CASMRASGEEKLFF. Written as DNA, the CDR3 is TGTGCCAGCATGAGGGCAAGTGGGGAAGAAAAACTGTTTTTT.

The V call is TRBV7-9, the J call TRBJ1-6; D not certain. Germline CDR1 SEHNR, CDR2 FQNEAQ (reference sequence). The CDR3 contains 19 residues. V was cut by 0 bases and J by 0 bases, with 15 bases left in between. The CDR3 spells CASSLAHGASSSYNSPLHF. The CDR3, as DNA: TGTGCCAGCAGCTTAGCGCATGGAGCCAGTAGCTCCTATAATTCACCCCTCCACTTT.

The chain is built from TRBV29-1 and TRBJ1-1; D might be TRBD1 (5 bases). Germline V gene sequence: CDR1 SQVTM, CDR2 ANQGSEA. This CDR3 region has 13 residues. V dropped 6 bases and J dropped 4 bases, with 15 bases sitting between them. The CDR3, as DNA: TGCAGCGTCGTGAGGGGAGGAAGCACTGAAGCTTTCTTT. This encodes CSVVRGGSTEAFF.

The chain is built from TRBV30 and TRBJ1-6; 10 nucleotides align to TRBD1. V trimming: 7 bases; J trimming: 7 bases; junction bases outside the gene matches: 1. CDR3 size: 12 residues. Per the germline V gene, CDR1 is GTSNPN and CDR2 is SVGIG (reference sequence). Written as DNA, the CDR3 is TGTGCCTTGGGACAGGGGAATTCACCCCTCCACTTT. Translated, it gives CALGQGNSPLHF.